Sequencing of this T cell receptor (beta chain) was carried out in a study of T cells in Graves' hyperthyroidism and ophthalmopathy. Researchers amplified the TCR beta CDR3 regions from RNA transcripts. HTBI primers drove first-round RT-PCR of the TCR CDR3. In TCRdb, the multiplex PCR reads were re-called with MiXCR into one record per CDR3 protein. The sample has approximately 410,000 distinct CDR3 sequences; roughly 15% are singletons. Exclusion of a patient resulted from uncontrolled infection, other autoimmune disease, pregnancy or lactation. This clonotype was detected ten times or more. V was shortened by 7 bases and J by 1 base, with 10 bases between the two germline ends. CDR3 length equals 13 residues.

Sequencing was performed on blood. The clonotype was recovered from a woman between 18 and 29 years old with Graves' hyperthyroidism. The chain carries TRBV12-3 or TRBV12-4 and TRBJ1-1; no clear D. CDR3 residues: CASTRGSNTEAFF. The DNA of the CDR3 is TGTGCCAGCACCCGAGGGTCGAACACTGAAGCTTTCTTT.